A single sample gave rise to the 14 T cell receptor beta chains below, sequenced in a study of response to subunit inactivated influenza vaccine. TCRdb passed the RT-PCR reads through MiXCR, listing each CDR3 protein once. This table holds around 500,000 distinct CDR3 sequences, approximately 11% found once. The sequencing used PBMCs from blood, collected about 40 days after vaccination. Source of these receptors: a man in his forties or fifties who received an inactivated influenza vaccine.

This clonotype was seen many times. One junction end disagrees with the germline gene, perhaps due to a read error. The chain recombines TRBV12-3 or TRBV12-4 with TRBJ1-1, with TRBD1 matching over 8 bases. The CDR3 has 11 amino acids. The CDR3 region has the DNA TGTGCCAGCATAACGGACAGGGTCTCTCTCTTT. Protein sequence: CASITDRVSLF.

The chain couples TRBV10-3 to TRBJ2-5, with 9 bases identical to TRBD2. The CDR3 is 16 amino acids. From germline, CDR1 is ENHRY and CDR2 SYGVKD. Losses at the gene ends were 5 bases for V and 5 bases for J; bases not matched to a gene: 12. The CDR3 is CAISLEAGGPQETQYF. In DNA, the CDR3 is TGTGCCATCAGTTTGGAGGCGGGGGGGCCGCAGGAGACCCAGTACTTC.

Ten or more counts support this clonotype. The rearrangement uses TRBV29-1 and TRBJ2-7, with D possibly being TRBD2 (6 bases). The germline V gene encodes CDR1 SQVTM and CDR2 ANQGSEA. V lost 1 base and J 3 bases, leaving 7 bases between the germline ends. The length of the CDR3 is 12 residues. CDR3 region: CSVEGGDYEQYF. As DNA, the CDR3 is TGCAGCGTTGAAGGGGGGGACTACGAGCAGTACTTC.

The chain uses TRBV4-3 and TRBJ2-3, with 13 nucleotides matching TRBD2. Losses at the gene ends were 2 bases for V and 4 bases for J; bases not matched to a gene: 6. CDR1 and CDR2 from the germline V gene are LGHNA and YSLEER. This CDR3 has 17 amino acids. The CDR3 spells CASSQRTSGSLSDTQYF. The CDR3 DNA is TGCGCCAGCAGCCAACGGACTAGCGGGAGTTTGTCAGATACGCAGTATTTT.

CDR3 amino acids: CAIREGIGETQYF. DNA for the CDR3: TGTGCCATCAGGGAAGGGATAGGGGAGACCCAGTACTTC. J is TRBJ2-5 and V is TRBV10-3; D call uncertain. Germline lookup yields CDR1 ENHRY and CDR2 SYGVKD. This CDR3 contains 13 residues. V shed 6 bases and J shed 5 bases, with 13 bases lying between them.

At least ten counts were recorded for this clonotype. Written as DNA, the CDR3 is TGTGCCAGCAGCCCCGCGACAGGGGGTAGCCCCTACGAGCAGTACTTC. Protein product: CASSPATGGSPYEQYF. This chain uses TRBV14 with TRBJ2-7; 9 bases map to TRBD1. V was pared by 4 bases and J by 2 bases, with 9 bases of the junction left unmatched. This CDR3 spans 16 amino acids. The germline CDR1 and CDR2 sequences are SGHDN and FVKESK. The entire variable domain, with the rest obtained from reference TRBV14 and TRBJ2-7, is as follows: EAGVTQFPSHSVIEKGQTVTLRCDPISGHDNLYWYRRVMGKEIKFLLHFVKESKQDESGMPNNRFLAERTGGTYSTLKVQPAELEDSGVYFCASSPATGGSPYEQYFGPGTRLTVT.

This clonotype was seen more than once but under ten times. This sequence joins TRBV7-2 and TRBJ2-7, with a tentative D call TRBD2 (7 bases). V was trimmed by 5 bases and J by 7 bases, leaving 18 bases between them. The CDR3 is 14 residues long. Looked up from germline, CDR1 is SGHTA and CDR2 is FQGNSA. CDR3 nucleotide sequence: TGTGCCAGCAGCCCATGGGGGGGGGGCGGTGAGCAGTACTTC. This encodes CASSPWGGGGEQYF.

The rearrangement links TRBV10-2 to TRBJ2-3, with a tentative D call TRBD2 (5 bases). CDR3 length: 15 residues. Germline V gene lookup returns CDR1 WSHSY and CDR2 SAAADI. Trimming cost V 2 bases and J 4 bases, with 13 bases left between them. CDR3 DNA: TGCGCCAGCAGTGAGGGGAGTTTCCTATCAGATACGCAGTATTTT. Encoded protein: CASSEGSFLSDTQYF.

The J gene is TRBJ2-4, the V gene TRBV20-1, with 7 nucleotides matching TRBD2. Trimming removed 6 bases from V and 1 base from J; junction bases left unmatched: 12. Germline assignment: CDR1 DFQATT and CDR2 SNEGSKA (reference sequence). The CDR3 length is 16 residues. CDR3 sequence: CSAKRGGAAAKNIQYF. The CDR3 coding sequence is TGCAGTGCGAAGCGGGGCGGTGCGGCGGCCAAAAACATTCAGTACTTC.

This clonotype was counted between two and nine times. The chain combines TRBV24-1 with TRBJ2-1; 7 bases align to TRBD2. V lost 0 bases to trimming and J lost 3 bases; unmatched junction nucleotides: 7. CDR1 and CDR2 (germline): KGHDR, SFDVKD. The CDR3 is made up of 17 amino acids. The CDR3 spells CATSDLRSSGYYNEQFF. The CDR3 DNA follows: TGTGCCACCAGTGATTTGAGGTCTAGCGGATACTACAATGAGCAGTTCTTC.

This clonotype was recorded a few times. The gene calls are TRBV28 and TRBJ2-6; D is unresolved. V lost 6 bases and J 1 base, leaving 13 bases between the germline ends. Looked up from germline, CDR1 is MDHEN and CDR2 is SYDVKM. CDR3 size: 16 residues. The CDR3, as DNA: TGTGCCAGCAGGCTGGCAGTGACTTCTGGGGCCAACGTCCTGACTTTC. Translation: CASRLAVTSGANVLTF.

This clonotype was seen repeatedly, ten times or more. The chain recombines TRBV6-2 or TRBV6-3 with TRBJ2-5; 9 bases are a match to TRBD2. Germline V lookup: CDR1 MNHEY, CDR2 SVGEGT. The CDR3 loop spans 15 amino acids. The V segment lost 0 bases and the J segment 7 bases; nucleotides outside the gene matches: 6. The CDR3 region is CASSYSKASGVTQYF. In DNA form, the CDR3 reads TGTGCCAGCAGTTACTCGAAGGCTAGCGGGGTGACCCAGTACTTC.

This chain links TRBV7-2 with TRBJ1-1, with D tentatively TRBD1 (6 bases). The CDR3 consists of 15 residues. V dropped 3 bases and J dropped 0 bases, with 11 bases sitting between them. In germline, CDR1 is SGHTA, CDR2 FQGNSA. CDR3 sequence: CASSFDRTVNTEAFF. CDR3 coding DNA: TGTGCCAGCAGCTTCGACAGGACGGTGAACACTGAAGCTTTCTTT. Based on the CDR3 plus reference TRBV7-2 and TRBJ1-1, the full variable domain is GAGVSQSPSNKVTEKGKDVELRCDPISGHTALYWYRQSLGQGLEFLIYFQGNSAPDKSGLPSDRFSAERTGGSVSTLTIQRTQQEDSAVYLCASSFDRTVNTEAFFGQGTRLTVV.

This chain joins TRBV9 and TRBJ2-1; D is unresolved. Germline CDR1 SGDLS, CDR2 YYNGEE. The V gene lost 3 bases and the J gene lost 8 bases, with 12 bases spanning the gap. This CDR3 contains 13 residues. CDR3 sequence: CASSAHVGDEQFF. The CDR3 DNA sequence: TGTGCCAGCAGCGCCCACGTAGGCGATGAGCAGTTCTTC.